The rows below give T cell receptor beta chains drawn from one sample of a study of T-cell memory formation after mild COVID-19. TCRdb recomputed calls from the 5' RACE reads with MiXCR, one row per CDR3 protein. Here the sample spans 300,000 to 350,000 distinct CDR3 sequences, over 10% being singletons. Sequenced sample: PBMCs or a T cell subset sorted from them (not recorded which). These receptors were taken from a man between 18 and 35 years old who had mild COVID-19 (a few samples of this study predate the infection). Cell type and time point are not known. CDR3s include the opening cysteine and the closing phenylalanine or tryptophan. D genes are given only for firm matches. Expanded clones get a size class; other rows say once, few or many, or leave the size out.

18 few TRBJ2-3 TRBV3-1 TRBD2 CASSQDPSGAASTDTQYF TGTGCCAGCAGCCAAGACCCTAGCGGGGCCGCTAGCACAGATACGCAGTATTTT
13 - TRBJ2-5 TRBV3-1 - CASSQRWSETQYF TGTGCCAGCAGCCAAAGGTGGAGCGAGACCCAGTACTTC
15 many TRBJ1-6 TRBV6-5 - CASSQYTGRSSPLHF TGTGCCAGCAGCCAGTACACAGGGAGATCTTCACCCCTCCACTTT
14 - TRBJ2-3 TRBV6-5 - CASSYQPGGDTQYF TGTGCCAGCAGTTACCAGCCCGGAGGGGATACGCAGTATTTT
8 - TRBJ2-5 TRBV20-1 - CSRGPQYF TGCAGTCGGGGGCCCCAGTACTTC
15 - TRBJ2-1 TRBV12-3/TRBV12-4 - CASSGRRRPYNEQFF TGTGCCAGCTCTGGGAGGCGACGTCCCTACAATGAGCAGTTCTTC
14 many TRBJ2-1 TRBV12-3/TRBV12-4 - CASSLLGLYNEQFF TGTGCCAGCAGTTTATTGGGACTCTACAATGAGCAGTTCTTC
16 few TRBJ2-3 TRBV27 TRBD2 CASTGTSGGWGDTQYF TGTGCCAGCACCGGGACTAGCGGGGGCTGGGGGGATACGCAGTATTTT
16 - TRBJ2-3 TRBV4-1 TRBD1 CASSHLDPGGTDTQYF TGCGCCAGCAGCCATCTCGACCCAGGGGGTACAGATACGCAGTATTTT
16 few TRBJ2-3 TRBV7-2 - CASSLAAGPRADTQYF TGTGCCAGCAGCTTAGCCGCGGGGCCAAGGGCAGATACGCAGTATTTT
14 few TRBJ2-5 TRBV24-1 TRBD1 CATSDTGAGETQYF TGTGCCACCAGTGACACAGGGGCGGGAGAGACCCAGTACTTC
14 many TRBJ2-4 TRBV12-3/TRBV12-4 TRBD1 CASSYRGSLSIQYF TGTGCCAGCAGTTACAGGGGAAGTCTAAGCATTCAGTACTTC
13 - TRBJ2-3 TRBV11-1 - CASSSRQWETQYF TGTGCCAGCAGCTCCCGACAGTGGGAAACGCAGTATTTT
14 many TRBJ2-3 TRBV7-8 - CASSLQASTDTQYF TGTGCCAGCAGCTTACAGGCTAGCACAGATACGCAGTATTTT
13 few TRBJ2-6 TRBV13 TRBD2 CASSLGGGNVLTF TGTGCCAGCAGCTTAGGCGGGGGGAACGTCCTGACTTTC
14 many TRBJ1-2 TRBV7-4 - CASILGGYSPDYTF TGTGCCAGCATCTTAGGCGGCTACTCCCCCGACTACACCTTC
14 - TRBJ1-2 TRBV20-1 - CSASLTGANYGYTF TGCAGTGCTAGTCTAACGGGAGCTAACTATGGCTACACCTTC
14 many TRBJ2-7 TRBV29-1 TRBD1 CSVGRDSSSYEQYF TGCAGCGTTGGTCGGGACAGTAGCTCCTACGAGCAGTACTTC
16 - TRBJ2-2 TRBV23-1 TRBD2 CASGRETPRFTGELFF TGCGCCAGTGGGCGGGAGACTCCAAGATTCACCGGGGAGCTGTTTTTT
14 - TRBJ2-5 TRBV6-5 - CASSYSGEQETQYF TGTGCCAGCAGTTACTCGGGGGAACAAGAGACCCAGTACTTC
13 - TRBJ1-5 TRBV30 - CAWSHGSNQPQHF TGTGCCTGGAGCCATGGCAGCAATCAGCCCCAGCATTTT
15 - TRBJ1-2 TRBV19 - CASFRWAGDYGGYTF TGTGCCAGTTTCAGGTGGGCAGGCGACTATGGCGGCTACACCTTC
16 - TRBJ2-3 TRBV6-2/TRBV6-3 TRBD1 CASSYHGTGKIYTQYF TGTGCCAGCAGTTACCACGGGACAGGGAAAATCTATACGCAGTATTTT
15 few TRBJ1-3 TRBV5-4 TRBD1 CASSDGQGPRNTIYF TGTGCCAGCAGCGACGGACAGGGTCCCAGAAACACCATATATTTT
12 many TRBJ1-1 TRBV30 - CALEGMNTEAFF TGTGCCTTAGAGGGAATGAACACTGAAGCTTTCTTT
13 - TRBJ2-1 TRBV28 - CASIPDAYNEQFF TGTGCCAGCATTCCAGATGCCTACAATGAGCAGTTCTTC
15 many TRBJ2-3 TRBV28 - CASRHPELSTDTQYF TGTGCCAGCAGACACCCAGAACTGAGCACAGATACGCAGTATTTT
15 many TRBJ1-1 TRBV7-9 TRBD1 CASSYPPGQGDEAFF TGTGCCAGCAGCTACCCACCGGGACAGGGCGACGAAGCTTTCTTT
12 - TRBJ1-1 TRBV20-1 - CSARRRDTEAFF TGCAGTGCTAGAAGGCGTGACACTGAAGCTTTCTTT
14 few TRBJ1-1 TRBV6-2/TRBV6-3 - CASSYGGMNTEAFF TGTGCCAGCAGTTACGGGGGCATGAACACTGAAGCTTTCTTT
15 - TRBJ1-1 TRBV5-1 - CASSLTSLLNTEAFF TGCGCCAGCAGCTTAACCAGCTTACTGAACACTGAAGCTTTCTTT
11 few TRBJ2-1 TRBV12-5 - CASGLLMGQFF TGTGCTAGTGGTTTGTTGATGGGGCAGTTCTTC
13 many TRBJ1-2 TRBV20-1 TRBD1 CSASKDRNYGYTF TGCAGTGCTTCCAAGGACAGGAACTATGGCTACACCTTC
17 few TRBJ2-5 TRBV12-3/TRBV12-4 TRBD2 CASSWSRPGRGIETQYF TGTGCCAGCAGTTGGAGCCGACCAGGGAGGGGAATAGAGACCCAGTACTTC
15 - TRBJ1-2 TRBV6-6 - CASRRQDLANYGYTF TGTGCCAGCAGGCGTCAGGACCTAGCTAACTATGGCTACACCTTC
12 many TRBJ2-1 TRBV2 - CASGGIGNEQFF TGTGCCAGCGGGGGTATTGGGAATGAGCAGTTCTTC
15 - TRBJ2-3 TRBV5-1 - CASSPRPPTTDTQYF TGCGCCAGCAGCCCTCGTCCACCAACCACAGATACGCAGTATTTT
14 many TRBJ2-2 TRBV12-3/TRBV12-4 - CASGGRTNTGELFF TGTGCCAGCGGGGGACGGACGAACACCGGGGAGCTGTTTTTT
14 - TRBJ1-3 TRBV5-6 TRBD1 CASSLAPTGFVIYF TGTGCCAGCAGCTTGGCCCCGACAGGGTTCGTCATATATTTT
14 few TRBJ2-7 TRBV3-1 - CASSQGTGYYEQYF TGTGCCAGCAGCCAGGGCACAGGCTACTACGAGCAGTACTTC
13 few TRBJ1-4 TRBV29-1 - CSVSDSHNEKLFF TGCAGCGTTTCGGACAGCCATAATGAAAAACTGTTTTTT
12 - TRBJ2-1 TRBV29-1 - CSVVLTRDEQFF TGCAGCGTTGTCTTAACTAGAGATGAGCAGTTCTTC